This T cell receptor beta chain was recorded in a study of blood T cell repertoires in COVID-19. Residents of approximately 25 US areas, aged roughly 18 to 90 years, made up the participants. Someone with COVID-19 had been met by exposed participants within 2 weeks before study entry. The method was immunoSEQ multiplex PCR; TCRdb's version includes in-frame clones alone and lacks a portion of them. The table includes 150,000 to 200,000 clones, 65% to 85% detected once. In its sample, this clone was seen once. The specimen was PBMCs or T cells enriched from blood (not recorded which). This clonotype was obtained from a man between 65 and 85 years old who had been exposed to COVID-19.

The CDR3 region has the DNA TGTGCCAGCAGCTACCCTCACGGGGGGGTCACTGAAGCTTTCTTT. It yields the protein CASSYPHGGVTEAFF. The V and J genes are TRBV11-2 and TRBJ1-1; tentatively, D is TRBD1 (5 bases). The CDR3 has 15 residues. Trimming removed 4 bases at V and 4 bases at J, with 16 bases between. From germline, CDR1 is SGHAT and CDR2 FQNNGV.